A single sample is the source of the 21 T cell receptor beta chains below, sequenced in a study of blood T cells in healthy people across ages. Combining a sample-barcoded 5' primer with a J-beta primer mix, a second PCR ran for about 7 to 12 cycles. TCRdb independently ran MiXCR on the 5' RACE reads; one entry per CDR3 protein. The sample lists 800,000 to 1,300,000 distinct CDR3 sequences, almost 25% occurring once. These data also formed part of another study, on T cells of mothers and their children.

Material for sequencing was blood. The receptors here all came from a girl aged 2-15 years in good health.

The chain joins TRBV18 to TRBJ1-4, with D unresolved. Looked up from germline, CDR1 is KGHSH and CDR2 is LQKENI. The CDR3 totals 13 residues. Trimming took off 3 bases at V and 8 bases at J, with 10 bases between the two ends. CDR3 amino acids: CASSPGFAEKLFF. The CDR3 DNA follows: TGTGCCAGCTCACCTGGGTTCGCCGAAAAACTGTTTTTT.

The chain couples TRBV29-1 to TRBJ2-5; D ambiguous. Judging by the DNA end, TRBJ2-1 fits better; the J call may be wrong. The CDR3 loop spans 10 amino acids. Germline CDR1 and CDR2: SQVTM and ANQGSEA. The CDR3 DNA reads TGCAGCGCCCTTATCAATGAGCAGTTCTTC. Encoded protein: CSALINEQFF.

The chain couples TRBV29-1 to TRBJ2-3; 13 bases map to TRBD2. The CDR3 runs 16 residues. V was clipped by 6 bases and J by 5 bases; unmatched bases: 11. Germline V lookup: CDR1 SQVTM, CDR2 ANQGSEA. Here the CDR3 DNA reads TGCAGCGTCGGGACTAGCGGGACCCGACCTATAGATACGCAGTATTTT. Residues: CSVGTSGTRPIDTQYF.

The V call is TRBV7-6, the J call TRBJ2-3; 7 bases line up with TRBD1. The V gene's germline CDR1 is SGHVS and CDR2 FNYEAQ. This CDR3 has 16 residues. V gave up 5 bases and J gave up 2 bases; unmatched junction bases: 10. The DNA of the CDR3 is TGTGCCAGCAGCCCCTCCCCCGGGACAGACACAGATACGCAGTATTTT. It codes for CASSPSPGTDTDTQYF.

This clonotype has a handful of counts. This rearrangement joins TRBV4-3 to TRBJ1-3; no definite D call. Germline CDR1 and CDR2: LGHNA and YSLEER. Trimming left V 0 bases short and J 2 bases short, with 8 bases between. This CDR3 comprises 15 residues. CDR3 sequence (DNA): TGCGCCAGCAGCCAAGATCGGAGTACTGGAAACACCATATATTTT. Translated: CASSQDRSTGNTIYF.

The genes are TRBV10-3 and TRBJ2-5; D not resolved. V was clipped by 2 bases and J by 2 bases, with 9 bases between them. In germline, CDR1 is ENHRY, CDR2 SYGVKD. The CDR3 runs 14 residues. DNA of the CDR3: TGTGCCATCAGTGAGGCCGACCTTCAAGAGACCCAGTACTTC. It yields the protein CAISEADLQETQYF.

The J gene is TRBJ1-1, the V gene TRBV4-3, with D unresolved. The CDR3 extends over 14 amino acids. The germline CDR1 and CDR2 sequences are LGHNA and YSLEER. V lost 1 base, J lost 3 bases, and 9 bases lay in between. The CDR3 DNA follows: TGCGCCAGCAGCCAAGTGCAGTACTACACTGAAGCTTTCTTT. Translated, it gives CASSQVQYYTEAFF.

The chain couples TRBV19 to TRBJ1-3, with D uncertain. The length of the CDR3 is 13 residues. Germline CDR1 reads LNHDA; CDR2 reads SQIVND (reference sequence). The ends were cut back, 8 bases at V and 4 bases at J, with 12 bases in the middle. DNA for the CDR3: TGTGCCAGTGAGTCACAGCTCGGAAACACCATATATTTT. Translated: CASESQLGNTIYF.

V gene TRBV4-3 combines with J gene TRBJ2-2; no firm D call. Germline lookup yields CDR1 LGHNA and CDR2 YSLEER. The CDR3 has 15 amino acids. The V end was cut by 0 bases, the J end by 8 bases, with 13 bases between. The CDR3 region is CASSQDPAGGGELFF. CDR3 in DNA: TGCGCCAGCAGCCAAGATCCCGCAGGTGGTGGGGAGCTGTTTTTT.

This clonotype turned up a few times. The V and J genes are TRBV7-3 and TRBJ2-3, with 11 bases lining up with TRBD2. The CDR3 extends over 15 amino acids. Germline assignment: CDR1 SGHTA and CDR2 FQGTGA. After removal of 5 bases from V and 1 base from J, the junction contained 2 bases not matched to a gene. CDR3 loop: CASSALAGGTDTQYF. CDR3 sequence (DNA): TGTGCCAGCAGCGCACTAGCGGGAGGCACAGATACGCAGTATTTT.

The genes are TRBV29-1 and TRBJ1-1; 8 nucleotides match TRBD1. Germline lookup yields CDR1 SQVTM and CDR2 ANQGSEA. This CDR3 region has 15 residues. Trimming took 2 bases from V and 7 from J; bases not matched to a gene: 12. CDR3 loop: CSVEHKQGGLSEAFF. The CDR3 nucleotides read TGCAGCGTTGAACATAAACAGGGGGGACTTAGTGAAGCTTTCTTT.

The chain employs TRBV4-1 and TRBJ1-1; D is undetermined. Trimming took off 2 bases at V and 0 bases at J, with 10 bases between the two ends. CDR1 and CDR2 (germline): MGHRA, YSYEKL. The CDR3 sequence is 15 residues long. CDR3 bases: TGCGCCAGCAGCCAACTCACCACCCTGAACACTGAAGCTTTCTTT. It codes for CASSQLTTLNTEAFF.

The V call is TRBV7-2, the J call TRBJ1-2; D unclear. The germline V and J ends were trimmed by 1 base and 7 bases, with 13 bases remaining between them. The CDR3 spans 14 residues. Looked up from germline, CDR1 is SGHTA and CDR2 is FQGNSA. CDR3 in amino acids: CASSLGPHRSGYTF. In DNA form, the CDR3 reads TGTGCCAGCAGCTTAGGACCCCACAGAAGTGGCTACACCTTC.

The rearrangement uses TRBV24-1 and TRBJ2-7; possible D gene TRBD1, 6 bases. Trimming cost V 4 bases and J 5 bases, with 17 bases left between them. This CDR3 has 15 amino acids. In germline, CDR1 is KGHDR, CDR2 SFDVKD. The CDR3 protein is CATSDQTGTQNEQYF. The CDR3 nucleotides read TGTGCCACCAGTGACCAGACAGGCACACAGAACGAGCAGTACTTC.

The rearrangement uses TRBV29-1 and TRBJ1-4; D is undetermined. This CDR3 has 14 amino acids. Germline loops: CDR1 SQVTM, CDR2 ANQGSEA. V was trimmed by 6 bases and J by 7 bases, leaving 18 bases between them. The DNA for the CDR3 is TGCAGCGTCCAAGAAGCAGGTTTAGTTGAAAAACTGTTTTTT. Amino acid sequence: CSVQEAGLVEKLFF. Supplemented by reference TRBV29-1 and TRBJ1-4, the full variable domain reads SAVISQKPSRDICQRGTSLTIQCQVDSQVTMMFWYRQQPGQSLTLIATANQGSEATYESGFVIDKFPISRPNLTFSTLTVSNMSPEDSSIYLCSVQEAGLVEKLFFGSGTQLSVL.

The V and J genes are TRBV5-4 and TRBJ1-1; a weak D match, TRBD1 (5 bases). Trimming took off 6 bases at V and 3 bases at J, with 12 bases between the two ends. The CDR3 totals 13 residues. From germline, CDR1 is SGHNT and CDR2 YYREEE (reference sequence). The CDR3 nucleotides read TGTGCCAGCACCCAAACAGGTTACACTGAAGCTTTCTTT. Protein sequence: CASTQTGYTEAFF.

The CDR3 loop is CASSSGLAIQPIYNEQFF. The CDR3 nucleotides are TGCGCCAGCAGCTCAGGACTAGCCATACAACCTATTTACAATGAGCAGTTCTTC. The rearrangement links TRBV5-1 to TRBJ2-5, with 8 bases identical to TRBD2. Judging by the DNA end, TRBJ2-1 fits better; the J call may be wrong. The CDR3 totals 18 residues. CDR1 is SGHRS, CDR2 YFSETQ, per germline.

The genes are TRBV29-1 and TRBJ2-2, with 9 positions matching TRBD1. This CDR3 contains 14 residues. V gave up 4 bases and J gave up 3 bases; unmatched junction bases: 3. Looked up from germline, CDR1 is SQVTM and CDR2 is ANQGSEA. CDR3 bases: TGCAGCGTTGGGAGGGACAGGGACACCGGGGAGCTGTTTTTT. Protein sequence: CSVGRDRDTGELFF.

The sample holds a few counts of this clonotype. The chain combines TRBV6-5 with TRBJ1-1; perhaps TRBD1 as D (6 bases). Germline V lookup: CDR1 MNHEY, CDR2 SVGAGI. V was trimmed by 6 bases and J by 8 bases, leaving 10 bases between them. This CDR3 comprises 11 residues. CDR3 nucleotides: TGTGCCAGCAGACGAACAGGGGAAGCTTTCTTT. Protein: CASRRTGEAFF.

Turning to this clonotype: The CDR3 end shows no conserved phenylalanine or tryptophan, and so a read error is likely. It is unclear where the CDR3 begins or ends on the DNA, so no DNA is shown, and the CDR3 is as TCRdb lists it. The rearrangement links TRBV2 to TRBJ2-5; TRBD2 is taken as the D call from the table, unchecked against the DNA. The CDR3 has 13 residues if both end residues are counted. Germline V gives CDR1 SNHLY, CDR2 FYNNEI. The CDR3 reads CATHRTSGNEQLL.

The gene calls are TRBV3-1 and TRBJ2-4; D assignment may be TRBD1 or TRBD2 (5 bases each). Per the germline V gene, CDR1 is LGHDT and CDR2 is YNNKEL (reference sequence). The CDR3 runs to 16 residues. V lost 4 bases and J 3 bases, leaving 16 bases between the germline ends. This CDR3 is CASSPPSERGKNIQYF. The CDR3 nucleotides are TGTGCCAGCAGCCCCCCGAGTGAGAGGGGCAAAAACATTCAGTACTTC.